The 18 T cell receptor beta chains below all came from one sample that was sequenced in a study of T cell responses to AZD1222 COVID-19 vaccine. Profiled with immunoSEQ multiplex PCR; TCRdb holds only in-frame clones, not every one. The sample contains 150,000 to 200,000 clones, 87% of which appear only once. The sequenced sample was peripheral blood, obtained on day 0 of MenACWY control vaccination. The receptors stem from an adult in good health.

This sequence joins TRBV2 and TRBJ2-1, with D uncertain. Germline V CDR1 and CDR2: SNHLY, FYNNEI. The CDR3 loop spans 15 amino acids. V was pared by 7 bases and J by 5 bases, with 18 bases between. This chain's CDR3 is CASNRIGGPNNEQFF. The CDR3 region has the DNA TGTGCCAGCAACCGGATTGGCGGTCCAAACAATGAGCAGTTCTTC.

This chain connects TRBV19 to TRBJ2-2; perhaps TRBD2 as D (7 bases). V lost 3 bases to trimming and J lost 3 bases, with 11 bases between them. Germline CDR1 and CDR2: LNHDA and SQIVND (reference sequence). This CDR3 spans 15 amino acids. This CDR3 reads CASSMGGGHTGELFF. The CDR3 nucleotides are TGTGCCAGTAGTATGGGCGGGGGCCACACCGGGGAGCTGTTTTTT.

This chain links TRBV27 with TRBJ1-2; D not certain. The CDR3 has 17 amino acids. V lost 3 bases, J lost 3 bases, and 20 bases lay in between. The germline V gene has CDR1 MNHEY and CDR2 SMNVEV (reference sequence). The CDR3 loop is CASSLTYSESIYYGYTF. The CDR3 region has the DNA TGTGCCAGCAGTTTGACATACTCGGAGTCTATCTACTATGGCTACACCTTC.

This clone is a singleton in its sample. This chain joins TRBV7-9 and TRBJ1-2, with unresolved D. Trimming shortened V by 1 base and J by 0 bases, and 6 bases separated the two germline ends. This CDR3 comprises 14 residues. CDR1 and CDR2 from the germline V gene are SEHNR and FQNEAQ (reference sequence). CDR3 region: CASSLGTSNYGYTF. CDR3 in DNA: TGTGCCAGCAGCTTAGGTACCTCTAACTATGGCTACACCTTC.

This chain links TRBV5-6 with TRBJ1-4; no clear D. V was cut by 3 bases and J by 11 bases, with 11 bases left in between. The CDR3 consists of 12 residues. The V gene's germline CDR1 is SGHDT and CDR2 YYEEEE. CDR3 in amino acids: CASSSSLGKLFF. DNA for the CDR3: TGTGCCAGCAGCTCCTCCCTGGGGAAACTGTTTTTT. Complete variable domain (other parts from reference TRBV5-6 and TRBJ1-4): DAGVTQSPTHLIKTRGQQVTLRCSPKSGHDTVSWYQQALGQGPQFIFQYYEEEERQRGNFPDRFSGHQFPNYSSELNVNALLLGDSALYLCASSSSLGKLFFGSGTQLSVL.

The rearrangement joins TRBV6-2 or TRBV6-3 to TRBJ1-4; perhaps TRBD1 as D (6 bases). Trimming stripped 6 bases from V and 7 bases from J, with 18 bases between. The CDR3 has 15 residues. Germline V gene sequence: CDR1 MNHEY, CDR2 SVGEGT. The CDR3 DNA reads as TGTGCCAGCAGCCCCCTACAGGGCCTCGGTGAAAAACTGTTTTTT. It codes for CASSPLQGLGEKLFF.

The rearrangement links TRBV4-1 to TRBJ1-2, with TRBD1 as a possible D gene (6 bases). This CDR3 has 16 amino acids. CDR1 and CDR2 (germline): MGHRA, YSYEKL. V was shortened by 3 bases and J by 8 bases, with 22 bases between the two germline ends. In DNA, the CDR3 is TGCGCCAGCAGCCATCCCCCCAGGGGCGCGTATGGAGGCTACACCTTC. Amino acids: CASSHPPRGAYGGYTF.

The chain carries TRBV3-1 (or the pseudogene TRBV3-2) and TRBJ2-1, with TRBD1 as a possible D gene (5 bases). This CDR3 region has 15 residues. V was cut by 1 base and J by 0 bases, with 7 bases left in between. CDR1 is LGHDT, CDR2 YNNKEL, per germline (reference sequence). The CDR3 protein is CASSQAGASYNEQFF. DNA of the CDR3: TGTGCCAGCAGCCAAGCTGGGGCCTCCTACAATGAGCAGTTCTTC.

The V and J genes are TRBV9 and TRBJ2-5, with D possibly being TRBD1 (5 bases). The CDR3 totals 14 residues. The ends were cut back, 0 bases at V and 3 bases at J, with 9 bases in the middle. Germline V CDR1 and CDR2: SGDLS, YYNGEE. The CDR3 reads CASSVGWGEETQYF. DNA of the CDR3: TGTGCCAGCAGCGTAGGATGGGGCGAAGAGACCCAGTACTTC.

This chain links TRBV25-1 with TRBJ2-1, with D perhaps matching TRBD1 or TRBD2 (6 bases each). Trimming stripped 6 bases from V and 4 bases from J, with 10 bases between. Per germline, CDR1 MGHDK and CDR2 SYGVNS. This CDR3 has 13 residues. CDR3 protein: CASSAGQYNEQFF. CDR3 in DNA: TGTGCCAGCAGCGCGGGACAATACAATGAGCAGTTCTTC.

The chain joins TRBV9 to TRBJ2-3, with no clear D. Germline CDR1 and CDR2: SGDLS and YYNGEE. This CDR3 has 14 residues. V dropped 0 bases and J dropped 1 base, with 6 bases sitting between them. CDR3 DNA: TGTGCCAGCAGCGTAGCTACAGGCACAGATACGCAGTATTTT. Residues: CASSVATGTDTQYF.

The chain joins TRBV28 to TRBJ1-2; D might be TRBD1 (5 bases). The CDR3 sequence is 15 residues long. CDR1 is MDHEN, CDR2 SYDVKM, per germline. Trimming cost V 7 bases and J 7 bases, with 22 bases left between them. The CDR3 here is CASTVMGTMGSGYTF. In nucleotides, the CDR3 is TGTGCCAGCACCGTTATGGGGACTATGGGATCTGGCTACACCTTC.

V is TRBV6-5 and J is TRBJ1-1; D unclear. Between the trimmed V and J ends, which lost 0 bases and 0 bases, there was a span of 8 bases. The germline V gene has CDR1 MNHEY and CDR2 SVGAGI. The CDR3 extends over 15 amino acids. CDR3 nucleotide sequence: TGTGCCAGCAGTTACTCGACAAACATGAACACTGAAGCTTTCTTT. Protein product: CASSYSTNMNTEAFF.

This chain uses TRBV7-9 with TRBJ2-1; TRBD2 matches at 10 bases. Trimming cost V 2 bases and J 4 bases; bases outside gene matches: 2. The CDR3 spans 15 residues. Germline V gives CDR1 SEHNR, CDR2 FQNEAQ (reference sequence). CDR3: CASSLSLAGYNEQFF. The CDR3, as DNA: TGTGCCAGCAGCTTATCACTAGCGGGATACAATGAGCAGTTCTTC.

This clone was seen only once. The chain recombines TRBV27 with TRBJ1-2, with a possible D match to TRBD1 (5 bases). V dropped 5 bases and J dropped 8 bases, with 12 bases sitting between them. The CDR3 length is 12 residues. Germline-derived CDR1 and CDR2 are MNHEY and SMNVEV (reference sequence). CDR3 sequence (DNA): TGTGCCAGCAGTATCCCGGGGGGAGGCTACACCTTC. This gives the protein CASSIPGGGYTF.

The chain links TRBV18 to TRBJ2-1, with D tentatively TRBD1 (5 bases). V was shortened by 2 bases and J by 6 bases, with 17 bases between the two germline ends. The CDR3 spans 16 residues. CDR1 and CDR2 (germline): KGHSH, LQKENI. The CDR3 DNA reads TGTGCCAGCTCACCAGTAGGGGCCGCGGCTGGCAATGAGCAGTTCTTC. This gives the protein CASSPVGAAAGNEQFF. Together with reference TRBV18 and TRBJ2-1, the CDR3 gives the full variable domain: NAGVMQNPRHLVRRRGQEARLRCSPMKGHSHVYWYRQLPEEGLKFMVYLQKENIIDESGMPKERFSAEFPKEGPSILRIQQVVRGDSAAYFCASSPVGAAAGNEQFFGPGTRLTVL.

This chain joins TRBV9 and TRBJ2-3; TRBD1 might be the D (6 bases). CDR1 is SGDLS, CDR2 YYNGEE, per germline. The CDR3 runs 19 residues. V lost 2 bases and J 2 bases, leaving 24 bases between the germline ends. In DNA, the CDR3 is TGTGCCAGCAGCGTTGGTGGCAGGGGCCTCGAGGCCTTCACAGATACGCAGTATTTT. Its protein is CASSVGGRGLEAFTDTQYF.

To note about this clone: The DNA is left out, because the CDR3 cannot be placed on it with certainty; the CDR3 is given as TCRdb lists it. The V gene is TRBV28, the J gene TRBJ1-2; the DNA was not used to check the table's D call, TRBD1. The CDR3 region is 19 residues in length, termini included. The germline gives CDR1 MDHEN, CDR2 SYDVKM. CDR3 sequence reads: CASILVRGRTGEGRGGYTF.